This T cell receptor beta chain was retrieved from a study of T cell responses to AZD1222 COVID-19 vaccine. Study-wide findings and caveats: Researchers report vaccine-associated CD4 TCRs spanning spike, with dominance at 160-218 and 743-854. Repertoire sampling occurred only after the peak T cell response. The study found Spike-specific TCR breadth and depth rose after two AZD1222 doses. Females made up more of the donors, who were largely white British, and clonal diversity may have come out too low.

The germline CDR1 and CDR2 sequences are LNHDA and SQIVND (reference sequence). The J segment lost 7 bases and the V segment lost 5 bases, leaving 9 bases of the junction unmatched. The CDR3 is 14 residues long. TCRdb's copy holds only in-frame clones and misses some; the assay was immunoSEQ multiplex PCR. The sample lists some 120,000 clones, approximately 85% seen once, with almost 4.5% in the top ten. This clone was seen only a few times. Its antigen remains unknown. J is TRBJ1-2 and V is TRBV19, with 8 bases lining up with TRBD1. This clonotype originated in an adult who received the AZD1222 COVID-19 vaccine. The source was peripheral blood, collected 28 days after the second AZD1222 dose. Written as DNA, the CDR3 is TGTGCCAGTAGTCTAACGGACAGGGAAACTGGCTACACCTTC. As protein: CASSLTDRETGYTF.